This T cell receptor beta chain appears in the sequencing data of a study of tumor-infiltrating lymphocytes in localized non-small cell lung cancer. This CDR3 contains 16 residues. With 4 bases removed from V and 2 bases from J, the gap between germline ends came to 16 bases. The germline gives CDR1 MNHEY, CDR2 SVGAGI. Assay: immunoSEQ multiplex PCR; the TCRdb copy retains only in-frame clones and omits some. The sample comprises around 14,000 clones, less than 75% of which are singletons, and approximately 20% rests with the top ten. The sample taken for sequencing was uninvolved lung tissue not adjacent to the tumor. This receptor was taken from a human donor with non-small cell lung cancer. This chain connects TRBV6-5 to TRBJ2-3; no definite D call. This chain's CDR3 is CASSSQRQTYTDTQYF. CDR3 DNA: TGTGCCAGCAGTTCTCAAAGGCAGACGTACACAGATACGCAGTATTTT.